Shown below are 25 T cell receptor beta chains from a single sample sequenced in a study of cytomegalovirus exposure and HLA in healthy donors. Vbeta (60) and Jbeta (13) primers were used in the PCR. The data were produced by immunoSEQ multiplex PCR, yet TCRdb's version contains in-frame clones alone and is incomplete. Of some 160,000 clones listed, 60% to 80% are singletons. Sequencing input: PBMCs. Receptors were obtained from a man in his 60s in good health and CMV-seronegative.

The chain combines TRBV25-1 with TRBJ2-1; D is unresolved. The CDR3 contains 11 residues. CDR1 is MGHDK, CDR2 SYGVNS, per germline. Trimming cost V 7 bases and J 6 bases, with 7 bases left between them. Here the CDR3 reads CASKLLNEQFF. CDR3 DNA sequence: TGTGCCAGCAAACTACTCAATGAGCAGTTCTTC.

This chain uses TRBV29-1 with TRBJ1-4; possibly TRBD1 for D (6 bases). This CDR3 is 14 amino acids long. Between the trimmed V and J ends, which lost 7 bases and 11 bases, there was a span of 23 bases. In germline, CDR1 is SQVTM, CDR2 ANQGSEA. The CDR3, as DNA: TGCAGCGCGGCGGGGGGAACAGGGTACGGTAAACTGTTTTTT. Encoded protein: CSAAGGTGYGKLFF.

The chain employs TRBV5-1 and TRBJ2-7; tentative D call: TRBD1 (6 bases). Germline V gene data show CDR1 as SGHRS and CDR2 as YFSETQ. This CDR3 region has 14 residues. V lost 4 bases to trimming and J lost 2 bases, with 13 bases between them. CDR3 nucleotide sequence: TGCGCCAGCAGCGTGGACAGATCAGCCTACGAGCAGTACTTC. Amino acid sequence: CASSVDRSAYEQYF.

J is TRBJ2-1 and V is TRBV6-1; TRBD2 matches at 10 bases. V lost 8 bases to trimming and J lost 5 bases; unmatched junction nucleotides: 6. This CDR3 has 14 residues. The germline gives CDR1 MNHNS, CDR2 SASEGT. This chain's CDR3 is CASGASGRHNEQFF. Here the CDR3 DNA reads TGTGCCAGCGGCGCTAGCGGGAGACACAATGAGCAGTTCTTC.

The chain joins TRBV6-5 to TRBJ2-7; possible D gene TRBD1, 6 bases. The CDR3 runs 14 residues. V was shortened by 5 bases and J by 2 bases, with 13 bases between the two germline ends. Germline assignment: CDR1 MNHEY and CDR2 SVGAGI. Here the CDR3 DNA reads TGTGCCAGCAGTCAGACAGGTAGAACCTACGAGCAGTACTTC. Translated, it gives CASSQTGRTYEQYF.

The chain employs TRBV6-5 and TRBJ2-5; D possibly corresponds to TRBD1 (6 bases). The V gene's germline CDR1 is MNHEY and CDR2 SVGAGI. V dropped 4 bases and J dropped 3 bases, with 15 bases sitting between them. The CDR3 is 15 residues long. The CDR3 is CASSFTGIGEETQYF. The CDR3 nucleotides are TGTGCCAGCAGTTTTACAGGGATTGGGGAAGAGACCCAGTACTTC.

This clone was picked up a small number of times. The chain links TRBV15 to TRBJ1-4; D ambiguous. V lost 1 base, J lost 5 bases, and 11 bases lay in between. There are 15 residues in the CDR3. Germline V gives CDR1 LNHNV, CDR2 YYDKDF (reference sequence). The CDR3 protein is CATSRVGSRNEKLFF. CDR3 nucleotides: TGTGCCACCAGCAGAGTCGGAAGCAGGAATGAAAAACTGTTTTTT.

The CDR3 loop reads CASSLPGEQFF. CDR3 coding DNA: TGTGCCAGCAGCTTACCAGGAGAGCAGTTCTTC. V and J are TRBV7-2 and TRBJ2-1; D gene ambiguous. V gave up 2 bases and J gave up 10 bases, with 6 bases separating them. This CDR3 has 11 amino acids. Germline V gene data show CDR1 as SGHTA and CDR2 as FQGNSA.

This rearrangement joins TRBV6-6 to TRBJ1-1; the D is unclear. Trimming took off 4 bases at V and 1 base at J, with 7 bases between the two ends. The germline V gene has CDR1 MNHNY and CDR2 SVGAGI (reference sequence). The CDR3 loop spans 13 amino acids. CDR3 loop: CASSLVANTEAFF. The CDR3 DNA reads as TGTGCCAGCAGTTTGGTGGCGAACACTGAAGCTTTCTTT.

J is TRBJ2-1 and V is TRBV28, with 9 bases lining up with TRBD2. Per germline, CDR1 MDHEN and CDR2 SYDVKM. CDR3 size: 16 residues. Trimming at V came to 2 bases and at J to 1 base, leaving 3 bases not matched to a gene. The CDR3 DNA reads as TGTGCCAGCAGTTTAGCGGGAGGGGGATCCTACAATGAGCAGTTCTTC. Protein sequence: CASSLAGGGSYNEQFF.

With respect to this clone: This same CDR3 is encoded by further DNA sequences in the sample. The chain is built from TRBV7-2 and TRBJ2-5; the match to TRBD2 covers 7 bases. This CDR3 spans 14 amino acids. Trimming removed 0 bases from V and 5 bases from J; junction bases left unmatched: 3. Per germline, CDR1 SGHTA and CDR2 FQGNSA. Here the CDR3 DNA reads TGTGCCAGCAGCTTAGCGGGAGCGGGGGAGACCCAGTACTTC. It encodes CASSLAGAGETQYF.

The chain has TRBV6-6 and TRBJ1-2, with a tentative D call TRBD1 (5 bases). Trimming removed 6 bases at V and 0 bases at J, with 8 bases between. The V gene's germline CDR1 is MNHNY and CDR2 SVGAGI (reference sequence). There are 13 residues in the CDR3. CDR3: CASRTDTNYGYTF. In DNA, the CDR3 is TGTGCCAGCAGGACAGATACTAACTATGGCTACACCTTC.

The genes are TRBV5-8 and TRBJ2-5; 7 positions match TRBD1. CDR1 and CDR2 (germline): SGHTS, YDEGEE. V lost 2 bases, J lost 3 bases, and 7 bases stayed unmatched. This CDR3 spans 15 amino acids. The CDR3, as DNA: TGTGCCAGCAGCTTAGAGGGACAGTGGAAAGAGACCCAGTACTTC. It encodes CASSLEGQWKETQYF.

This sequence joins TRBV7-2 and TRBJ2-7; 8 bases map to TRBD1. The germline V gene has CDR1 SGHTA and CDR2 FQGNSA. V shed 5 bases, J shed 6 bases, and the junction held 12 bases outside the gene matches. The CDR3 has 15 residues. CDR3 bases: TGTGCCAGCAGCCGTTCAGGGGGCTCCGGGGGCGAGCAGTACTTC. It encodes CASSRSGGSGGEQYF.

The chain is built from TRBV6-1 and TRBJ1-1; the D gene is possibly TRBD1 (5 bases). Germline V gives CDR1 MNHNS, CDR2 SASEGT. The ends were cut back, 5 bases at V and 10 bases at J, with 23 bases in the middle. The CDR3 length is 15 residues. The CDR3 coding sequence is TGTGCCAGCAGTTCCCCCCGCGGGGGTAGGGTTGGAGCTTTCTTT. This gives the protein CASSSPRGGRVGAFF.

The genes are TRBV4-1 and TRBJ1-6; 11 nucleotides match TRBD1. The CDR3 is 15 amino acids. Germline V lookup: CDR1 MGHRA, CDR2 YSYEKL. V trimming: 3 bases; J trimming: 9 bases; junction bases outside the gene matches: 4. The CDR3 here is CASSQDRGRRSPLHF. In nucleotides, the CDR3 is TGCGCCAGCAGCCAGGACAGGGGGCGACGTTCACCCCTCCACTTT.

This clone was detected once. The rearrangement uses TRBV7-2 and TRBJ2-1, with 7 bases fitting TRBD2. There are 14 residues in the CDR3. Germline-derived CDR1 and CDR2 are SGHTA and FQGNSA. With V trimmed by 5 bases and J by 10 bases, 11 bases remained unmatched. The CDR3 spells CASSAGLRPWEQFF. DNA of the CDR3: TGTGCCAGCAGCGCGGGACTAAGGCCCTGGGAGCAGTTCTTC.

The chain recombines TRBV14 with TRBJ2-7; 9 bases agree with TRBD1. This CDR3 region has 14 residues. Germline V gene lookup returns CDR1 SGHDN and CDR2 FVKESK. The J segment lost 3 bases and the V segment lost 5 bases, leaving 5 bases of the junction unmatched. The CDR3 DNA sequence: TGTGCCAGCAGCAACAGGGGGCGGAACTACGAGCAGTACTTC. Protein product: CASSNRGRNYEQYF.

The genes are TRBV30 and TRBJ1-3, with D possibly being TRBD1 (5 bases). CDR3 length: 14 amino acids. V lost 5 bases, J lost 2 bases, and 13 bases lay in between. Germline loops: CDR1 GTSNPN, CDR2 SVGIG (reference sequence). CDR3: CAWGRVRAGNTIYF. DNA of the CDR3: TGTGCCTGGGGGAGGGTCAGGGCTGGAAACACCATATATTTT. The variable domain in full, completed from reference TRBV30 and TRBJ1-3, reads SQTIHQWPATLVQPVGSPLSLECTVEGTSNPNLYWYRQAAGRGLQLLFYSVGIGQISSEVPQNLSASRPQDRQFILSSKKLLLSDSGFYLCAWGRVRAGNTIYFGEGSWLTVV.

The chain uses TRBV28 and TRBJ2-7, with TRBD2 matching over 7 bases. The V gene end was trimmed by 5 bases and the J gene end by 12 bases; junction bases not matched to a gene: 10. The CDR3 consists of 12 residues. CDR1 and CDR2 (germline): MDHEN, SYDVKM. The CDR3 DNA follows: TGTGCCAGCAGTCCAATCCGCGGGGAGGGGTACTTC. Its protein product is CASSPIRGEGYF.

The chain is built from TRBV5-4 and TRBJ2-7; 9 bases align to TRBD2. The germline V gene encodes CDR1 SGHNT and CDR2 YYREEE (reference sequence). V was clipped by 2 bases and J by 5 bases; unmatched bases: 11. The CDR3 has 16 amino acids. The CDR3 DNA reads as TGTGCCAGCAGCTTTGAACTAGCGGGCGCCTCGGACGAGCAGTACTTC. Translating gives CASSFELAGASDEQYF.

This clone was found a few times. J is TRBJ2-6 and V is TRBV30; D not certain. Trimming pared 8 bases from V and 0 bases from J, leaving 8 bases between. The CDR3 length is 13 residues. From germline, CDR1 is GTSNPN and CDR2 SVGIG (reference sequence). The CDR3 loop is CARSLSGANVLTF. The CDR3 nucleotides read TGTGCCAGAAGCCTCTCTGGGGCCAACGTCCTGACTTTC.

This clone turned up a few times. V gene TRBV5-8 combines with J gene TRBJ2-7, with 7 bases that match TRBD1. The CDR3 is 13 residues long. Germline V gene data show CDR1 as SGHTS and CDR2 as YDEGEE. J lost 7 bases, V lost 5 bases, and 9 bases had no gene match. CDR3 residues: CASRRTGVREQYF. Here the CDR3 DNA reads TGTGCCAGCAGGAGGACAGGCGTGAGGGAGCAGTACTTC.

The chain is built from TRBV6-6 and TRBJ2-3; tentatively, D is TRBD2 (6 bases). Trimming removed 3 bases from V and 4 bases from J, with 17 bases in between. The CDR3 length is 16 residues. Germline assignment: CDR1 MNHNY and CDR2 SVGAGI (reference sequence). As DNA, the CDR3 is TGTGCCAGCAGTTATCGGGACCCTGGAGGGGCAGATACGCAGTATTTT. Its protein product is CASSYRDPGGADTQYF.

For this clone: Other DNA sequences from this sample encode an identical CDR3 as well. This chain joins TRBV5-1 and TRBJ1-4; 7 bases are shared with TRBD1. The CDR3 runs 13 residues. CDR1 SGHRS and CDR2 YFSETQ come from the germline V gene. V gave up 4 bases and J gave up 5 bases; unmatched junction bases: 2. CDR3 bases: TGCGCCAGCAGCCGGGACAGCAATGAAAAACTGTTTTTT. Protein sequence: CASSRDSNEKLFF. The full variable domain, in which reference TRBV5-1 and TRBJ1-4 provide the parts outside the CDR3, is KAGVTQTPRYLIKTRGQQVTLSCSPISGHRSVSWYQQTPGQGLQFLFEYFSETQRNKGNFPGRFSGRQFSNSRSEMNVSTLELGDSALYLCASSRDSNEKLFFGSGTQLSVL.